The 27 T cell receptor beta chains in this list originate from one sample, sequenced in a study of identical twins. TCRdb ran MiXCR on the 5' RACE reads and lists one entry per CDR3 protein. The sample contains about 530,000 distinct CDR3 sequences, around 15% of which appear only once. This same sample was also taken into another study, of yellow fever vaccine responses in identical twins.

The specimen sequenced was CD4+ T cells sorted from blood. The receptors stem from a woman in her late teens or twenties in good health.

This clonotype has only a few counts. V and J are TRBV12-3 or TRBV12-4 and TRBJ2-7; D is ambiguous. V dropped 3 bases and J dropped 5 bases, with 8 bases sitting between them. The CDR3 is made up of 12 amino acids. The CDR3 loop reads CASSFTTHEQYF. The CDR3, as DNA: TGTGCCAGCAGTTTCACTACCCACGAGCAGTACTTC.

The rearrangement uses TRBV10-3 and TRBJ2-3, with 10 bases fitting TRBD2. The CDR3 loop spans 14 amino acids. CDR1 is ENHRY and CDR2 is SYGVKD in the germline V gene. Unmatched junction bases numbered 9, after V lost 10 bases and J lost 5 bases. The CDR3 nucleotides read TGTGCCACCGAAGCGGGAGGGGGCGAAGATACGCAGTATTTT. It yields the protein CATEAGGGEDTQYF.

V gene TRBV20-1 combines with J gene TRBJ1-4, with D perhaps matching TRBD1 (5 bases). Germline values: CDR1 DFQATT, CDR2 SNEGSKA (reference sequence). The CDR3 spans 16 residues. With 2 bases removed from V and 4 bases from J, the gap between germline ends came to 17 bases. The CDR3 region has the DNA TGCAGTGCTAGAATTTACGGGACCAAGGATAATGAAAAACTGTTTTTT. Its translation: CSARIYGTKDNEKLFF.

This clonotype occurred once. This chain links TRBV6-5 with TRBJ2-1; D may be TRBD2 (5 bases). This CDR3 region has 16 residues. Trimming took 3 bases from V and 0 from J, leaving 12 bases between them. Germline V gene lookup returns CDR1 MNHEY and CDR2 SVGAGI. The chain's CDR3 is CASSYLAGSSYNEQFF. DNA of the CDR3: TGTGCCAGCAGTTATCTGGCGGGCAGCTCCTACAATGAGCAGTTCTTC.

This clonotype turned up a few times. The gene calls are TRBV29-1 and TRBJ1-1, with D possibly being TRBD1 (5 bases). Per germline, CDR1 SQVTM and CDR2 ANQGSEA. Trimming took off 8 bases at V and 4 bases at J, with 17 bases between the two ends. This CDR3 comprises 13 residues. In nucleotides, the CDR3 is TGCAGCACTTGCAGGGCTTTGGGCACTGAAGCTTTCTTT. It specifies CSTCRALGTEAFF.

The V and J genes are TRBV15 and TRBJ2-1, with 9 bases fitting TRBD1. Trimming took 3 bases from V and 0 from J; bases not matched to a gene: 3. CDR1 is LNHNV, CDR2 YYDKDF, per germline (reference sequence). The CDR3 contains 16 residues. Written as DNA, the CDR3 is TGTGCCACCAGCAGGTGGACAGGGGACTCCTACAATGAGCAGTTCTTC. Translating it yields CATSRWTGDSYNEQFF.

This clonotype was seen a single time. The chain couples TRBV11-2 to TRBJ2-2; the D gene is possibly TRBD2 (6 bases). CDR3 size: 16 residues. Looked up from germline, CDR1 is SGHAT and CDR2 is FQNNGV. The V and J ends lost 5 bases and 4 bases respectively, with 17 bases between them. CDR3 bases: TGTGCCAGCAGCGCCCTGGGGCGGGACCGCACCGGGGAGCTGTTTTTT. Translated, it gives CASSALGRDRTGELFF.

This clonotype was picked up a small number of times. The chain uses TRBV4-1 and TRBJ1-3; TRBD1 is a possible D gene (5 bases). Germline lookup yields CDR1 MGHRA and CDR2 YSYEKL. The CDR3 runs 15 residues. The ends were cut back, 6 bases at V and 2 bases at J, with 14 bases in the middle. The CDR3 DNA reads as TGCGCCAGCAGAAACGACAGACAGACTGGAAACACCATATATTTT. It specifies CASRNDRQTGNTIYF.

CDR3 sequence: CSARDSRGQIYEQYV. The CDR3, as DNA: TGCAGTGCTAGGGATTCCAGGGGGCAAATTTACGAGCAGTACGTC. The chain couples TRBV20-1 to TRBJ2-7; TRBD1 matches at 8 bases. J gave up 4 bases and V 3 bases, and 11 bases lay outside the gene matches. The length of the CDR3 is 15 residues. CDR1 and CDR2 from the germline V gene are DFQATT and SNEGSKA (reference sequence).

This rearrangement joins TRBV24-1 to TRBJ2-1; 7 nucleotides agree with TRBD2. Germline V gene data show CDR1 as KGHDR and CDR2 as SFDVKD. With 9 bases clipped from V and 7 bases from J, the junction kept 5 bases outside the gene matches. CDR3 length: 12 amino acids. The CDR3 nucleotides read TGTGCCACCGCGGGACTAACAAATGAGCAGTTCTTC. Translation gives CATAGLTNEQFF.

This clonotype has only a few counts. This chain connects TRBV6-6 to TRBJ2-7; D gene unclear. Trimming removed 2 bases at V and 2 bases at J, with 7 bases between. Germline V gene lookup returns CDR1 MNHNY and CDR2 SVGAGI (reference sequence). The CDR3 has 13 residues. Here the CDR3 reads CASSYKGAYEQYV. The CDR3 bases are TGTGCCAGCAGTTACAAGGGTGCCTACGAGCAGTACGTC.

This chain links TRBV18 with TRBJ2-5, with TRBD2 as a possible D gene (5 bases). Trimming cost V 3 bases and J 7 bases, with 15 bases left between them. The CDR3 length is 14 residues. Germline lookup yields CDR1 KGHSH and CDR2 LQKENI. The CDR3 DNA reads as TGTGCCAGCTCACCTACAGCTAATCGGGGGACCCAGTACTTC. Translated: CASSPTANRGTQYF.

This clonotype appeared a few times. This chain uses TRBV9 with TRBJ2-4; either TRBD1 or TRBD2 may fit D (6 bases each). Deletions cut 0 bases from V and 6 bases from J, with 13 bases between. This CDR3 has 15 amino acids. Per germline, CDR1 SGDLS and CDR2 YYNGEE. Here the CDR3 reads CASSVEGGVRNIQYF. For the CDR3, the DNA is TGTGCCAGCAGCGTAGAGGGGGGAGTGAGAAACATTCAGTACTTC.

This clonotype was counted a single time. The chain is built from TRBV6-1 and TRBJ2-7, with D possibly called TRBD1 or TRBD2 (6 bases each). Trimming left V 7 bases short and J 2 bases short, with 12 bases between. Germline assignment: CDR1 MNHNS and CDR2 SASEGT. This CDR3 comprises 13 residues. CDR3 DNA sequence: TGTGCCAGCAACGAAGGGGGGCCCTACGAGCAGTACGTC. It is translated as CASNEGGPYEQYV.

At least ten counts were recorded for this clonotype. This rearrangement joins TRBV27 to TRBJ1-2; possible D gene TRBD1, 5 bases. The germline V and J ends were trimmed by 5 bases and 3 bases, with 10 bases remaining between them. Germline V gene lookup returns CDR1 MNHEY and CDR2 SMNVEV (reference sequence). The CDR3 runs 13 residues. The CDR3 loop is CASSGTGDYGYTF. The DNA of the CDR3 is TGTGCCAGCAGTGGGACGGGAGACTATGGCTACACCTTC.

This clonotype was found a few times. The V call is TRBV10-2, the J call TRBJ2-7; 7 positions agree with TRBD1. With 4 bases clipped from V and 5 bases from J, the junction kept 5 bases outside the gene matches. The CDR3 runs 13 residues. Germline V lookup: CDR1 WSHSY, CDR2 SAAADI. The chain's CDR3 is CASSVDRVHEQYF. The CDR3 DNA follows: TGCGCCAGCAGTGTTGACAGGGTCCACGAGCAGTACTTC.

This clonotype was seen more than once but under ten times. V and J are TRBV2 and TRBJ2-1; 11 bases are a match to TRBD2. CDR1 SNHLY and CDR2 FYNNEI come from the germline V gene. The CDR3 contains 15 residues. The V gene end was trimmed by 6 bases and the J gene end by 9 bases; junction bases not matched to a gene: 10. CDR3 sequence: CASSFGLAGGGEQFF. CDR3 nucleotides: TGTGCCAGCAGCTTCGGACTAGCGGGTGGGGGTGAGCAGTTCTTC. Full variable domain (remainder filled in from reference TRBV2 and TRBJ2-1): EPEVTQTPSHQVTQMGQEVILRCVPISNHLYFYWYRQILGQKVEFLVSFYNNEISEKSEIFDDQFSVERPDGSNFTLKIRSTKLEDSAMYFCASSFGLAGGGEQFFGPGTRLTVL.

The genes are TRBV3-1 and TRBJ1-6; D gene ambiguous. V lost 7 bases, J lost 4 bases, and 8 bases lay in between. Germline CDR1 and CDR2: LGHDT and YNNKEL (reference sequence). The CDR3 sequence is 13 residues long. CDR3 residues: CASTGGYNSPLHF. The DNA for the CDR3 is TGTGCCAGCACGGGAGGGTATAATTCACCCCTCCACTTT. Full variable domain (remainder filled in from reference TRBV3-1 and TRBJ1-6): DTAVSQTPKYLVTQMGNDKSIKCEQNLGHDTMYWYKQDSKKFLKIMFSYNNKELIINETVPNRFSPKSPDKAHLNLHINSLELGDSAVYFCASTGGYNSPLHFGNGTRLTVT.

This clonotype was seen a few times. The chain is built from TRBV20-1 and TRBJ2-5, with 12 bases fitting TRBD1. Germline CDR1 and CDR2: DFQATT and SNEGSKA (reference sequence). The CDR3 is 15 amino acids. V dropped 1 base and J dropped 5; count of bases not matched to a gene: 5. This chain's CDR3 is CSARAGTGGQETQYF. The CDR3 DNA follows: TGCAGTGCTAGAGCCGGGACAGGGGGCCAGGAGACCCAGTACTTC.

The chain couples TRBV20-1 to TRBJ2-7; 9 positions agree with TRBD1. The CDR3 sequence is 14 residues long. V lost 3 bases and J lost 6; bases outside the gene matches: 9. CDR1 DFQATT and CDR2 SNEGSKA come from the germline V gene (reference sequence). The CDR3 here is CSASSGTGLTEQYF. The CDR3 coding sequence is TGCAGTGCTAGTTCCGGGACAGGGCTTACCGAGCAGTACTTC.

V is TRBV28 and J is TRBJ2-1; D perhaps matches TRBD2 (6 bases). The V end lost 4 bases, the J end lost 9 bases, and 25 bases lay between the germline ends. This CDR3 is 17 amino acids long. CDR1 and CDR2 from the germline V gene are MDHEN and SYDVKM. In DNA, the CDR3 is TGTGCCAGCAGTTCCCCTCGATTGGTGTTGGGGGGAAGTGAGCAGTTCTTC. Its translation is CASSSPRLVLGGSEQFF.

A few counts support this clonotype. The genes are TRBV10-3 and TRBJ1-4; D gene uncertain. The CDR3 is 11 amino acids. The ends were cut back, 8 bases at V and 7 bases at J, with 8 bases in the middle. Looked up from germline, CDR1 is ENHRY and CDR2 is SYGVKD. CDR3 loop: CAIGEGEKLFF. CDR3 DNA: TGTGCCATCGGCGAAGGTGAAAAACTGTTTTTT.

This clonotype was detected a few times. The rearrangement joins TRBV3-1 to TRBJ2-1; weak D call: TRBD2 (7 bases). There are 17 residues in the CDR3. Germline V lookup: CDR1 LGHDT, CDR2 YNNKEL (reference sequence). V gave up 0 bases and J gave up 7 bases, with 19 bases separating them. The CDR3 sequence is CASSQDRGEGRRNEQFF. DNA of the CDR3: TGTGCCAGCAGCCAAGATAGGGGGGAGGGCCGTCGGAATGAGCAGTTCTTC.

The chain is built from TRBV28 and TRBJ1-2; the D gene is possibly TRBD1 (6 bases). V lost 5 bases and J 0 bases, leaving 13 bases between the germline ends. CDR3 length: 15 amino acids. CDR1 is MDHEN and CDR2 is SYDVKM in the germline V gene. Here the CDR3 DNA reads TGTGCCAGCAGTGCATCGGGACAAACTAACTATGGCTACACCTTC. Protein sequence: CASSASGQTNYGYTF.

The chain employs TRBV5-1 and TRBJ1-5; a possible D gene is TRBD1 (6 bases). The CDR3 length is 14 residues. Germline CDR1 reads SGHRS; CDR2 reads YFSETQ. The V end was cut by 1 base, the J end by 6 bases, with 11 bases between. The CDR3 coding sequence is TGCGCCAGCAGCTTGCAACAGGGAGGTCAGCCCCAGCATTTT. Translation: CASSLQQGGQPQHF. Combining the CDR3 with reference TRBV5-1 and TRBJ1-5 gives the whole variable domain KAGVTQTPRYLIKTRGQQVTLSCSPISGHRSVSWYQQTPGQGLQFLFEYFSETQRNKGNFPGRFSGRQFSNSRSEMNVSTLELGDSALYLCASSLQQGGQPQHFGDGTRLSIL.

This clonotype showed up just a few times. The chain links TRBV20-1 to TRBJ2-1; TRBD2 aligns across 8 bases. The trim removed 3 bases at V and 7 bases at J, leaving 5 bases unmatched. The CDR3 extends over 13 amino acids. CDR1 DFQATT and CDR2 SNEGSKA come from the germline V gene (reference sequence). The chain's CDR3 is CSARLASGNEQFF. In DNA, the CDR3 is TGCAGTGCTAGGTTGGCTAGCGGGAATGAGCAGTTCTTC.

The chain has TRBV24-1 and TRBJ2-3; TRBD1 aligns across 7 bases. The CDR3 contains 15 residues. Germline CDR1 KGHDR, CDR2 SFDVKD. The J segment lost 4 bases and the V segment lost 1 base, leaving 4 bases of the junction unmatched. In nucleotides, the CDR3 is TGTGCCACCAGTGATTTCTTGCAGGGGGCAGATACGCAGTATTTT. Translated, it gives CATSDFLQGADTQYF.